These T cell receptor beta chains were read from a single sample in a study of blood T cell repertoires in COVID-19. Clones were read by immunoSEQ multiplex PCR, and TCRdb kept only the in-frame ones, dropping some. Here the sample spans more than 250,000 clones, around 78% being singletons. The material sequenced was peripheral blood. The source of these receptors is a man in his fifties or sixties who had recovered from COVID-19. Each CDR3 is given with its conserved first and last residue. The D gene is left open where the match is weak. Rows may omit the clone size; those that give it use once, few, many or a size class.

V gene	D gene	clone size	J gene	CDR3 DNA	CDR3 protein
TRBV4-1	.	.	TRBJ2-7	TGCGCCAGCAGCCAAGTTGGGAGCTCCTACGAGCAGTACTTC	CASSQVGSSYEQYF
TRBV28	.	.	TRBJ2-7	TGTGCCACGAAAGGAGGGGTCTACGAGCAGTACTTC	CATKGGVYEQYF
TRBV5-5	TRBD1	once	TRBJ1-6	TGTGCCAGCAGGGGACAGCTCAACACTAATTCACCCCTCCACTTT	CASRGQLNTNSPLHF
TRBV19	.	.	TRBJ2-6	TGTGCCAGTAGTATAGGGCTCCCTGGGGCCAACGTCCTGACTTTC	CASSIGLPGANVLTF
TRBV7-9	TRBD1	.	TRBJ1-4	TGTGCCAGCAGCTTAGGACAGGGGGCTGGTGAAAAACTGTTTTTT	CASSLGQGAGEKLFF
TRBV7-6	.	.	TRBJ2-3	TGTGCCAGCAGCCTAGGGGGGGAAACAGATACGCAGTATTTT	CASSLGGETDTQYF
TRBV10-3	TRBD2	.	TRBJ2-2	TGTGCCATCAGTGAGGCGGGGGGGGCGAACACCGGGGAGCTGTTTTTT	CAISEAGGANTGELFF
TRBV6-6	.	.	TRBJ1-5	TGTGCCAGCAGATGGGGGGTGGGATCGGGGCAGCCCCAGCATTTT	CASRWGVGSGQPQHF
TRBV12-3/TRBV12-4	.	few	TRBJ1-6	TGTGCCAGCGCGCGACAGGTCGGTTCACCCCTCCACTTT	CASARQVGSPLHF
TRBV12-3/TRBV12-4	.	.	TRBJ2-1	TGTGCCAGCAGTTACGAGGGCGGTTTTGAGCAGTTCTTC	CASSYEGGFEQFF
TRBV10-1	TRBD1	once	TRBJ2-2	TGCGCCAGCAGTCTGGACAGGGGAAGGGCCGGGGAGCTGTTTTTT	CASSLDRGRAGELFF
TRBV29-1	.	.	TRBJ2-7	TGCAGCGTTGATATTGGCAGGGGTTACGAGCAGTACTTC	CSVDIGRGYEQYF
TRBV29-1	TRBD1	.	TRBJ1-2	TGCAGCGTCCGGGACAGGAGGTATGGCTACACCTTC	CSVRDRRYGYTF
TRBV18	.	.	TRBJ2-2	TGTGCCAGCTCACCACGAGGGGGCCCGGGAGAGGGGACCGGGGAGCTGTTTTTT	CASSPRGGPGEGTGELFF
TRBV13	.	.	TRBJ1-6	TGTGCCAGCAGCCCCCGCGGCCGCTCTCGGGATTCACCCCTCCACTTT	CASSPRGRSRDSPLHF
TRBV18	.	.	TRBJ2-7	TGTGCCAGCTCACCACCCAACAGGACGAGCTCCTACGAGCAGTACTTC	CASSPPNRTSSYEQYF
TRBV2	.	.	TRBJ2-6	TGTGCCAGCAGTGAAGCGCGTTTAGCGGCTGCTGGGGCCAACGTCCTGACTTTC	CASSEARLAAAGANVLTF
TRBV4-2	TRBD1	.	TRBJ2-7	TGTGCCAGCAGCCAAGATGAGGGACAGGGTTACGAGCAGTACTTC	CASSQDEGQGYEQYF
TRBV6-1	.	.	TRBJ2-3	TGTGCCAGCAGTGACAGGCTACTCACAGATACGCAGTATTTT	CASSDRLLTDTQYF
TRBV3-1/TRBV3-2	TRBD1	once	TRBJ1-2	TGTGCCAGCAGCCAAGAACGGACAGGTTTTGACTATGGCTACACCTTC	CASSQERTGFDYGYTF
TRBV6-5	.	.	TRBJ1-1	TGTGCCACCACCCGGACATTTCAGAACACTGAAGCTTTCTTT	CATTRTFQNTEAFF
TRBV28	TRBD1	.	TRBJ1-2	TGTGCCAGCAGCCTGGGACAGTATTATGGCTACACCTTC	CASSLGQYYGYTF
TRBV5-1	.	.	TRBJ2-2	TGCGCCAGCAGCTTGGCAGGACAGAACACCGGGGAGCTGTTTTTT	CASSLAGQNTGELFF
TRBV24-1	TRBD1	.	TRBJ2-3	TGTGCCACCAGGGGGACAGCGCAAACAGATACGCAGTATTTT	CATRGTAQTDTQYF
TRBV6-5	.	.	TRBJ2-4	TGTGCCAGCATGCTACGAGGAACCAAAAACATTCAGTACTTC	CASMLRGTKNIQYF
TRBV11-2	.	few	TRBJ1-6	TGTGCCAGCAGCGCCCAGGTTGGGCTGGCCCCGACCCTCCACTTT	CASSAQVGLAPTLHF
TRBV7-8	TRBD2	.	TRBJ2-5	TGTGCCAGCAGCCCGGGGGGTGGCCAAGAGACCCAGTACTTC	CASSPGGGQETQYF
TRBV15	.	few	TRBJ1-5	TGTGCCACCAGCAGAGTAAGGGGCCAGCCCCAGCATTTT	CATSRVRGQPQHF
TRBV7-3	TRBD1	.	TRBJ2-1	TGTGCCAGCAGCCGCCGGGACAGGGCCAGCAATGAGCAGTTCTTC	CASSRRDRASNEQFF
TRBV11-2	.	.	TRBJ2-3	TGTGCCAGCAGCTTAGGTATTCAGGGTTGGGGCACAGATACGCAGTATTTT	CASSLGIQGWGTDTQYF
TRBV5-1	.	.	TRBJ1-2	TGCGCCAGCAGCTTGTTACAGGACTATGGCTACACCTTC	CASSLLQDYGYTF
TRBV27	.	.	TRBJ2-5	TGTGCCAGCGGGGCGGAGAACTGGCAAGAGACCCAGTACTTC	CASGAENWQETQYF
TRBV5-1	.	.	TRBJ2-3	TGCGCCAGCAGCCCCATTGGGGGGTCCTCTAGCACAGATACGCAGTATTTT	CASSPIGGSSSTDTQYF
TRBV5-1	.	.	TRBJ2-7	TGCGCCAGCAGCCAAGTTAGCTCCTACGAGCAGTACTTC	CASSQVSSYEQYF
TRBV27	TRBD1	.	TRBJ1-1	TGTGCCAGCAGAAACCAGGGACAGGGGTTCACTGAAGCTTTCTTT	CASRNQGQGFTEAFF
TRBV21-1	.	.	TRBJ2-7	TGTGCCAGCAGCCCCCGGGGGAACCCTTACGAGCAGTACTTC	CASSPRGNPYEQYF
TRBV7-2	TRBD1	.	TRBJ1-4	TGTGCCAGCAGCCAAAAGGACAGGGTAGAAGTTAGGGCTAATGAAAAACTGTTTTTT	CASSQKDRVEVRANEKLFF
TRBV5-1	TRBD2	.	TRBJ2-1	TGCGCCAGCAGCTTTACTAGCGGGGGGGCAGGTGAGCAGTTCTTC	CASSFTSGGAGEQFF
TRBV18	TRBD2	.	TRBJ2-2	TGTGCCAGCTCACAAACGAGCGGGGCCCGCACCGGGGAGCTGTTTTTT	CASSQTSGARTGELFF
TRBV29-1	TRBD2	once	TRBJ2-7	TGCAGCGTTGCTAGCGGGCTTTACGAGCAGTACTTC	CSVASGLYEQYF
TRBV6-6	TRBD1	.	TRBJ1-5	TGTGCCAGCAGCCTGGACAGGGAGGATCAGCCCCAGCATTTT	CASSLDREDQPQHF
TRBV24-1	TRBD1	.	TRBJ1-3	TGTGCCACCAGTGATCCCTTGGGACAGGTTGACCTTTGTTACTCTGGAAACACCATATATTTT	CATSDPLGQVDLCYSGNTIYF
TRBV6-6	.	.	TRBJ2-3	TGTGCCAGCAGTGACGGACAGAACACAGATACGCAGTATTTT	CASSDGQNTDTQYF
TRBV9	.	.	TRBJ1-4	TGTGCCAGCAGCGAACAGGGCCTCGTCGGTTTC	CASSEQGLVGF
TRBV2	TRBD2	.	TRBJ2-1	TGTGCCAGCAGTCCCCCGGGACTAGCGGCTTACAATGAGCAGTTCTTC	CASSPPGLAAYNEQFF
TRBV11-2	.	few	TRBJ2-3	TGTGCCAGCAGTTCAGGGGTTACGACTGGCACAGATACGCAGTATTTT	CASSSGVTTGTDTQYF
TRBV2	.	.	TRBJ2-5	TGTGCCAGCAGAAGGACACTCCCGGAGACCCAGTACTTC	CASRRTLPETQYF
TRBV28	TRBD1	.	TRBJ1-6	TGTGCCAGCAGCCCTCCCACCGGGACAGGGTCGTCACCCCTCCACTTT	CASSPPTGTGSSPLHF
TRBV6-6	.	.	TRBJ1-2	TGTGCCAGCAGCCGGGAGACTAACTATGGCTACACCTTC	CASSRETNYGYTF
TRBV19	TRBD1	.	TRBJ2-7	TGTGCCAGTGGGACAGCCTACGAGCAGTACTTC	CASGTAYEQYF
TRBV5-5	.	.	TRBJ1-2	TGTGCCAGCAGCTCGACCAGGGTGGTCGGAAGCTATGGCTACACCTTC	CASSSTRVVGSYGYTF
TRBV5-5	TRBD1	.	TRBJ2-3	TGTGCCAGCAGCTCCCAGGGGGCAGATACGCAGTATTTT	CASSSQGADTQYF
TRBV5-1	.	.	TRBJ2-2	TGCGCCAGCAGCTTAAGCCTCCGGGACACCGGGGAGCTGTTTTTT	CASSLSLRDTGELFF
TRBV7-9	.	.	TRBJ2-1	TGTGCCAGCAGCTTAGGGGACTCCCCGGGCGATGAGCAGTTCTTC	CASSLGDSPGDEQFF
TRBV27	.	few	TRBJ1-1	TGTGCCAGCAGTTTACAGGGCCTCACTGAAGCTTTCTTT	CASSLQGLTEAFF